The 12 T cell receptor beta chains reported below all come from one sample, sequenced in a study of cytomegalovirus exposure and HLA in healthy donors. PCR used 60 Vbeta primers and 13 Jbeta primers. Sequencing used immunoSEQ multiplex PCR; TCRdb keeps in-frame clones, though not all of them. The table shows 85,000 to 100,000 clones, with around 80% occurring only once. Sequenced input: PBMCs. These receptors were taken from a male donor in good health and CMV-seropositive.

The CDR3 here is CASSAGTGNEKLFF. The CDR3 DNA follows: TGTGCCAGCAGCGCCGGGACAGGGAATGAAAAACTGTTTTTT. This chain links TRBV9 with TRBJ1-4; 9 bases are a match to TRBD1. The CDR3 spans 14 residues. The junction had 2 bases not matched to a gene; V was cut back by 3 bases and J by 5 bases. The V gene's germline CDR1 is SGDLS and CDR2 YYNGEE.

V gene TRBV9 combines with J gene TRBJ1-1; unclear D gene. Per the germline V gene, CDR1 is SGDLS and CDR2 is YYNGEE. This CDR3 is 15 amino acids long. V shed 3 bases and J shed 0 bases, with 12 bases lying between them. The DNA of the CDR3 is TGTGCCAGCAGCGCCACGGGAAACCTGAACACTGAAGCTTTCTTT. It codes for CASSATGNLNTEAFF.

The J gene is TRBJ1-4, the V gene TRBV7-6; D is ambiguous. The J call may be incorrect, as the DNA end agrees better with TRBJ2-2. The CDR3 extends over 15 amino acids. Germline V gene data show CDR1 as SGHVS and CDR2 as FNYEAQ. In nucleotides, the CDR3 is TGTGCCAGCAGCTTAAGCTCCCATTCTACCGGGGAGCTGTTTTTT. It codes for CASSLSSHSTGELFF.

The chain links TRBV7-2 to TRBJ1-2; D perhaps matches TRBD1 (5 bases). The CDR3 length is 13 residues. Trimming shortened V by 4 bases and J by 8 bases, and 14 bases separated the two germline ends. Per the germline V gene, CDR1 is SGHTA and CDR2 is FQGNSA. This chain's CDR3 is CASSSYQGGGYTF. The CDR3 region has the DNA TGTGCCAGCAGCTCCTATCAGGGAGGCGGCTACACCTTC.

The gene calls are TRBV29-1 and TRBJ1-1; D perhaps matches TRBD1 (5 bases). CDR3 length equals 18 residues. Trimming left V 7 bases short and J 5 bases short, with 32 bases between. Germline V lookup: CDR1 SQVTM, CDR2 ANQGSEA. The CDR3 protein is CSALLRPGGQKAGTEAFF. The CDR3 DNA is TGCAGCGCTCTTCTGCGACCCGGGGGTCAAAAGGCCGGGACTGAAGCTTTCTTT.

V and J are TRBV6-5 and TRBJ2-1, with TRBD1 identical over 7 bases. The CDR3 loop spans 15 amino acids. Trimming removed 5 bases from V and 5 bases from J; junction bases left unmatched: 9. Germline CDR1 is MNHEY and CDR2 is SVGAGI. The DNA for the CDR3 is TGTGCCAGCAGTGGGGCCGGGACAGCTAACAATGAGCAGTTCTTC. Encoded protein: CASSGAGTANNEQFF.

The V gene is TRBV30, the J gene TRBJ1-5, with 9 positions matching TRBD1. Unmatched junction bases numbered 13, after V lost 0 bases and J lost 1 base. There are 19 residues in the CDR3. The germline gives CDR1 GTSNPN, CDR2 SVGIG (reference sequence). The CDR3 sequence: CAWSVSRDRAEKSNQPQHF. The CDR3 region has the DNA TGTGCCTGGAGTGTATCAAGGGACAGGGCGGAAAAGAGCAATCAGCCCCAGCATTTT. Looking up the rest from reference TRBV30 and TRBJ1-5 gives the full variable domain: SQTIHQWPATLVQPVGSPLSLECTVEGTSNPNLYWYRQAAGRGLQLLFYSVGIGQISSEVPQNLSASRPQDRQFILSSKKLLLSDSGFYLCAWSVSRDRAEKSNQPQHFGDGTRLSIL.

The gene calls are TRBV6-1 and TRBJ1-5, with 8 nucleotides matching TRBD1. The V gene end was trimmed by 10 bases and the J gene end by 2 bases; junction bases not matched to a gene: 7. CDR1 and CDR2 (germline): MNHNS, SASEGT. This CDR3 is built from 14 residues. Written as DNA, the CDR3 is TGTGCCATTGGACAGGGCTACGGCAATCAGCCCCAGCATTTT. Amino acid sequence: CAIGQGYGNQPQHF.

The chain is built from TRBV5-1 and TRBJ2-3, with 10 bases aligning to TRBD2. The CDR3 is 16 amino acids. V lost 4 bases, J lost 0 bases, and 5 bases stayed unmatched. From germline, CDR1 is SGHRS and CDR2 YFSETQ. The CDR3 nucleotides are TGCGCCAGCAGCCCCAGGGGACTAGCGAGCACAGATACGCAGTATTTT. Encoded protein: CASSPRGLASTDTQYF.

The chain has TRBV4-1 and TRBJ2-7, with a weak D call TRBD1 (5 bases). The CDR3 loop spans 11 amino acids. V was shortened by 4 bases and J by 5 bases, with 6 bases between the two germline ends. In germline, CDR1 is MGHRA, CDR2 YSYEKL. The CDR3 bases are TGCGCCAGCAGCCGGGGCAACGAGCAGTACTTC. It yields the protein CASSRGNEQYF.

This sequence joins TRBV7-8 and TRBJ2-5; 9 bases align to TRBD1. Germline CDR1 and CDR2: SGHVS and FQNEAQ. The CDR3 has 14 residues. Losses at the gene ends were 0 bases for V and 4 bases for J; bases not matched to a gene: 0. The CDR3 DNA reads as TGTGCCAGCAGCTTAGCGGACAGGGGAGAGACCCAGTACTTC. This sequence encodes CASSLADRGETQYF.

This chain links TRBV9 with TRBJ1-2; D gene ambiguous. V was cut by 1 base and J by 3 bases, with 13 bases left in between. The germline gives CDR1 SGDLS, CDR2 YYNGEE. This CDR3 contains 15 residues. The CDR3 sequence: CASSVSPGRDYGYTF. As DNA, the CDR3 is TGTGCCAGCAGCGTATCGCCCGGGAGGGACTATGGCTACACCTTC.